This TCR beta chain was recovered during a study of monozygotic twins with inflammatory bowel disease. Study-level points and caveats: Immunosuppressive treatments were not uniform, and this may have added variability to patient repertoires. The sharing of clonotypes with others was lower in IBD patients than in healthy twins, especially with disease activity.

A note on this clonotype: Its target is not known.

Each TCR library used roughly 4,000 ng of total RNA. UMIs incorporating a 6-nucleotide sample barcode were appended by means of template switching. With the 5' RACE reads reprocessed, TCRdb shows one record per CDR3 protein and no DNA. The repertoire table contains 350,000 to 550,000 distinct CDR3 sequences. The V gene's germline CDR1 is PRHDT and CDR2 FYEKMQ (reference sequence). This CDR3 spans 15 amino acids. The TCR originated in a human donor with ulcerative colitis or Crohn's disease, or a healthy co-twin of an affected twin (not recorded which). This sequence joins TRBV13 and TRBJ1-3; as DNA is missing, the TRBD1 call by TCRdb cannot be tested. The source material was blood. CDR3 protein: CASSPQGVSGNTIYF.